This TCR beta chain originates from a study of T cells in Graves' hyperthyroidism and ophthalmopathy. The overall study: Staff took peripheral blood when the initial diagnosis was made, before any treatment began. Study-level results: Ophthalmopathy and stable hyperthyroidism were told apart by a 13 V-J model.

RNA transcripts were the template for amplifying TCR beta CDR3 regions. Primed by the HTBI set, a first-round RT-PCR was run on the TCR CDR3. TCRdb analysed the multiplex PCR reads with MiXCR anew, one entry per CDR3 protein. Of 650,000 to 700,000 distinct CDR3 sequences detected, roughly a sixth appear once; the ten largest clones hold around a sixth. Per the germline V gene, CDR1 is MDHEN and CDR2 is SYDVKM. This CDR3 has 14 residues. V gave up 6 bases and J gave up 6 bases; unmatched junction bases: 4. This clonotype has a count of ten or more. Its cognate antigen is unknown. The TCR comes from a man between 50 and 59 years old with Graves' hyperthyroidism. Sequencing was performed on blood. This chain uses TRBV28 with TRBJ1-5; 11 bases line up with TRBD1. DNA for the CDR3: TGTGCCAGCAGCCGGGACAGGGGGACTCAGCCCCAGCATTTT. Translation: CASSRDRGTQPQHF.